What follows is one T cell receptor beta chain and its context. What it binds is not known. This sample stems from a study of CD8 T cells in ankylosing spondylitis. Via MiXCR, TCRdb re-called the 5' RACE reads, giving one row per CDR3 protein. This sample has fewer than 750,000 distinct CDR3 sequences; roughly 20% occur once, and the top ten carry around 19%. Whole-study results and caveats: A TCR beta motif of about eight highly homologous variants appeared characteristic of ankylosing spondylitis blood. Certain motif variants had earlier appeared in reactive arthritis synovial fluid and blood. The authors reported significant enrichment of disease-linked clones in matched ankylosing spondylitis synovial fluid.

Germline values: CDR1 SGHVS, CDR2 FQNEAQ. CDR3 length equals 15 residues. V gave up 1 base and J gave up 5 bases, with 14 bases separating them. The sequenced sample consisted of blood, either unsorted or a sorted T cell fraction (not recorded which). The genes are TRBV7-8 and TRBJ2-5; D ambiguous. This TCR came from a male donor with ankylosing spondylitis. The CDR3 region is CASSLEYRYRETQYF. As DNA, the CDR3 is TGTGCCAGCAGCTTAGAGTATCGTTATCGGGAGACCCAGTACTTC.